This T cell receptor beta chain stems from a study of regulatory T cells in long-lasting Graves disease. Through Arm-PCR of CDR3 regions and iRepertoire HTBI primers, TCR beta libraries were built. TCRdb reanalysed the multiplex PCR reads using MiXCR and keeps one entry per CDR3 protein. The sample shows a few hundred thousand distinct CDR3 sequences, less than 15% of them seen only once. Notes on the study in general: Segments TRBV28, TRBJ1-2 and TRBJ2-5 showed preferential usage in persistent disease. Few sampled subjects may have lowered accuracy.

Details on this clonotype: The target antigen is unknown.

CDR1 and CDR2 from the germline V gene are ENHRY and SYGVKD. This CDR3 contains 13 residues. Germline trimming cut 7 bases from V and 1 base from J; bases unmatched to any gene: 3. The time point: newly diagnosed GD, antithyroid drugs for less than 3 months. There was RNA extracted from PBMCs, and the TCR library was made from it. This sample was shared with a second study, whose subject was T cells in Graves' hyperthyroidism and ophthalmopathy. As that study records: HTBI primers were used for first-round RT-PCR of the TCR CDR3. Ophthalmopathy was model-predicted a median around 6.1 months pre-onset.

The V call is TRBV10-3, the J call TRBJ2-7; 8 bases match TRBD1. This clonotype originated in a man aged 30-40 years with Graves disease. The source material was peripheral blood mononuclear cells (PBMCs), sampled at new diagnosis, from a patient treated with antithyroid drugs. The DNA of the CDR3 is TGTGCCATCATGGGGGACAGGTCCTACGAGCAGTACTTC. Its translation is CAIMGDRSYEQYF.